This TCR beta chain was profiled in a study of cytomegalovirus exposure and HLA in healthy donors. Study-wide results and limits: Investigators reported about 160 TCR beta chains as tied to cytomegalovirus.

In the case of this clone: Its antigen remains unknown.

Method: immunoSEQ multiplex PCR; TCRdb's copy keeps in-frame clones and lacks some. Here the sample spans tens of thousands of clones, around 95% being singletons. Germline V gene data show CDR1 as SNHLY and CDR2 as FYNNEI. CDR3 size: 15 residues. V lost 1 base and J lost 2; bases outside the gene matches: 5. V gene TRBV2 combines with J gene TRBJ2-7; TRBD2 agrees at 7 bases. Sequenced input: PBMCs. The receptor's source is a woman in her late teens or twenties in good health and CMV-seronegative. CDR3 in amino acids: CASSEVTGGTYEQYF. The CDR3 nucleotides read TGTGCCAGCAGTGAAGTTACGGGAGGAACCTACGAGCAGTACTTC.